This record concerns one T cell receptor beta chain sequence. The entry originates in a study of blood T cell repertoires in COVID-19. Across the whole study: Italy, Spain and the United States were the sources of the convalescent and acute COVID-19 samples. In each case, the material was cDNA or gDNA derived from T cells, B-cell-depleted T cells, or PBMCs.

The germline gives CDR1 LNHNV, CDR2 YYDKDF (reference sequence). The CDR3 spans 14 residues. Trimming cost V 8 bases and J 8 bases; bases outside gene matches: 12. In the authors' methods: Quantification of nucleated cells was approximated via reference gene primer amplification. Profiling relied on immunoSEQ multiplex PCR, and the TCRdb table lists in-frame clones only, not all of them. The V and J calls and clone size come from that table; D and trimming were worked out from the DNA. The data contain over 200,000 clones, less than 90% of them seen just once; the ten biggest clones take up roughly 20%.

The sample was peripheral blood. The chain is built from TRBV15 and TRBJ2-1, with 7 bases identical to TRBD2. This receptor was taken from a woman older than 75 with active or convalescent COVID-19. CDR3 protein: CATSIRTSAHEQFF. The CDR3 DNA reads TGTGCCACCTCCATACGAACTAGCGCCCATGAGCAGTTCTTC.